The 9 T cell receptor beta chains below come from one sample, sequenced in a study of shared clonotypes between healthy human individuals. Produced via immunoSEQ multiplex PCR; TCRdb's table is partial and in-frame only. This table holds about 960,000 clones, over 75% found once. Material: memory CD4+ T cells sorted from blood. Specified subset: CD45RA-negative fraction. The receptors derive from a man between 18 and 35 years old in good health.

The J gene is TRBJ1-4, the V gene TRBV2, with D uncertain. CDR3 size: 14 residues. Trimming pared 7 bases from V and 2 bases from J, leaving 11 bases between. Germline values: CDR1 SNHLY, CDR2 FYNNEI. DNA for the CDR3: TGTGCCAGCAATAGGGAAACGACTAATGAAAAACTGTTTTTT. It specifies CASNRETTNEKLFF.

This chain connects TRBV4-2 to TRBJ2-3, with 8 positions matching TRBD2. This CDR3 has 15 residues. After removal of 5 bases from V and 4 bases from J, the junction contained 8 bases not matched to a gene. CDR1 LGHNA and CDR2 YNFKEQ come from the germline V gene. Here the CDR3 DNA reads TGTGCCAGCAGCGAAGCGGGAGTGGGGGCAGATACGCAGTATTTT. This sequence encodes CASSEAGVGADTQYF.

This rearrangement joins TRBV4-1 to TRBJ2-4; the D gene is possibly TRBD1 (5 bases). CDR3 length: 15 amino acids. The germline V gene has CDR1 MGHRA and CDR2 YSYEKL. Trimming cost V 1 base and J 4 bases, with 11 bases left between them. The CDR3 bases are TGCGCCAGCAGCCAAGCGAGACAGATTAAAAACATTCAGTACTTC. Translating gives CASSQARQIKNIQYF.

The chain links TRBV30 to TRBJ1-2; D call uncertain. The V end lost 5 bases, the J end lost 8 bases, and 21 bases lay between the germline ends. The CDR3 contains 14 residues. Germline CDR1 reads GTSNPN; CDR2 reads SVGIG (reference sequence). The CDR3, as DNA: TGTGCCTGGGGCGGCTTGGTAACCTCGGGGGGCTACACCTTC. This gives the protein CAWGGLVTSGGYTF.

The chain couples TRBV5-1 to TRBJ2-6, with D possibly matching TRBD2 (5 bases). V lost 4 bases and J 1 base, leaving 12 bases between the germline ends. This CDR3 comprises 16 residues. From germline, CDR1 is SGHRS and CDR2 YFSETQ. CDR3 in DNA: TGCGCCAGCAGCCCATCGACGGGATCTGGGGCCAACGTCCTGACTTTC. Translating gives CASSPSTGSGANVLTF. The full variable domain, rest sourced from reference TRBV5-1 and TRBJ2-6, is KAGVTQTPRYLIKTRGQQVTLSCSPISGHRSVSWYQQTPGQGLQFLFEYFSETQRNKGNFPGRFSGRQFSNSRSEMNVSTLELGDSALYLCASSPSTGSGANVLTFGAGSRLTVL.

As concerns this clone: At the DNA level, this CDR3 is encoded by other sequences in the same sample as well. This chain's CDR3 is CASSGTGRTEAFF. For the CDR3, the DNA is TGTGCCAGCAGTGGCACAGGGAGGACTGAAGCTTTCTTT. This rearrangement joins TRBV6-1 to TRBJ1-1, with a possible D match to TRBD1 (6 bases). With 4 bases removed from V and 5 bases from J, the gap between germline ends came to 11 bases. Germline V gene sequence: CDR1 MNHNS, CDR2 SASEGT. The CDR3 loop spans 13 amino acids.

The chain employs TRBV10-2 and TRBJ2-1; 7 positions agree with TRBD2. Losses at the gene ends were 6 bases for V and 0 bases for J; bases not matched to a gene: 11. The CDR3 is 17 residues long. CDR1 is WSHSY and CDR2 is SAAADI in the germline V gene. The DNA of the CDR3 is TGCGCCAGCAGCCCAGAGGGTAGCGGGTCCTCCTACAATGAGCAGTTCTTC. The encoded protein is CASSPEGSGSSYNEQFF.

V gene TRBV19 combines with J gene TRBJ1-2, with 12 bases that match TRBD1. Trimming removed 6 bases from V and 2 bases from J; junction bases left unmatched: 7. The CDR3 loop spans 16 amino acids. Germline CDR1 LNHDA, CDR2 SQIVND (reference sequence). Written as DNA, the CDR3 is TGTGCCAGTAGGATGGGAGGGACAGGGGGCAACTATGGCTACACCTTC. The encoded protein is CASRMGGTGGNYGYTF. The full variable domain, with the rest looked up from reference TRBV19 and TRBJ1-2, is DGGITQSPKYLFRKEGQNVTLSCEQNLNHDAMYWYRQDPGQGLRLIYYSQIVNDFQKGDIAEGYSVSREKKESFPLTVTSAQKNPTAFYLCASRMGGTGGNYGYTFGSGTRLTVV.

This clone has only a few counts. This chain joins TRBV4-1 and TRBJ1-4; D call uncertain. Germline lookup yields CDR1 MGHRA and CDR2 YSYEKL. Trimming stripped 1 base from V and 8 bases from J, with 8 bases between. CDR3 size: 13 residues. The CDR3, as DNA: TGCGCCAGCAGCCAAGTTCTGATGGAAAAACTGTTTTTT. Protein: CASSQVLMEKLFF.